The next 24 T cell receptor beta chains were all read from a single sample in a study of blood T cell repertoires in COVID-19. Some clones are missing from TCRdb's copy, which holds only in-frame ones; the method was immunoSEQ multiplex PCR. Here the sample spans approximately 470,000 clones, around 90% being singletons. Sequenced material: PBMCs or T cells enriched from blood (not recorded which). The receptors come from a woman younger than 30 who had recovered from COVID-19.

The chain is built from TRBV4-1 and TRBJ1-5; no clear D gene. Germline loops: CDR1 MGHRA, CDR2 YSYEKL. The CDR3 is 16 residues long. V was trimmed by 0 bases and J by 4 bases, leaving 13 bases between them. CDR3: CASSQDLGGFNQPQHF. The CDR3 DNA reads TGCGCCAGCAGCCAAGATTTGGGAGGGTTTAATCAGCCCCAGCATTTT.

In this sample, this clone turned up a few times. V and J are TRBV6-1 and TRBJ2-5; unclear D gene. The CDR3 extends over 14 amino acids. The germline gives CDR1 MNHNS, CDR2 SASEGT. The germline V and J ends were trimmed by 3 bases and 4 bases, with 12 bases remaining between them. The CDR3 spells CASSDPPEVETQYF. The CDR3 bases are TGTGCCAGCAGTGATCCCCCCGAGGTAGAGACCCAGTACTTC.

The genes are TRBV12-3 or TRBV12-4 and TRBJ1-2; D not resolved. The CDR3 length is 13 residues. The V end was cut by 6 bases, the J end by 3 bases, with 11 bases between. In DNA, the CDR3 is TGTGCCAGCAGCAAAGACACTTACTATGGCTACACCTTC. Translation gives CASSKDTYYGYTF.

The V call is TRBV19, the J call TRBJ2-7, with 8 bases fitting TRBD2. After removal of 5 bases from V and 2 bases from J, the junction contained 5 bases not matched to a gene. CDR1 is LNHDA and CDR2 is SQIVND in the germline V gene (reference sequence). The CDR3 contains 14 residues. CDR3 region: CASSVGGGTYEQYF. The CDR3 nucleotides are TGTGCCAGTAGTGTCGGGGGGGGGACCTACGAGCAGTACTTC.

Of note for this clone: The sample holds other DNA sequences that translate to the same CDR3. This rearrangement joins TRBV5-8 to TRBJ1-1; D remains unclear. V dropped 0 bases and J dropped 1 base, with 4 bases sitting between them. There are 13 residues in the CDR3. Germline V gene data show CDR1 as SGHTS and CDR2 as YDEGEE. CDR3 DNA: TGTGCCAGCAGCTTGGACAGGAACACTGAAGCTTTCTTT. Amino acid sequence: CASSLDRNTEAFF. The entire variable domain, with the rest obtained from reference TRBV5-8 and TRBJ1-1, is as follows: EAGVTQSPTHLIKTRGQQATLRCSPISGHTSVYWYQQALGLGLQFLLWYDEGEERNRGNFPPRFSGRQFPNYSSELNVNALELEDSALYLCASSLDRNTEAFFGQGTRLTVV.

Details on this clone: One junction end does not reproduce the germline sequence, and a read error may be involved. This rearrangement joins TRBV28 to TRBJ2-5; weak D call: TRBD2 (6 bases). The V gene's germline CDR1 is MDHEN and CDR2 SYDVKM. The CDR3 spans 15 residues. CDR3 bases: TGTGCCAGCCGTTTTGTGGGGAGGACGGGGGAGACCCAGTACTTC. Translation: CASRFVGRTGETQYF.

The chain uses TRBV6-5 and TRBJ1-5; D is undetermined. CDR1 is MNHEY, CDR2 SVGAGI, per germline. Trimming shortened V by 10 bases and J by 7 bases, and 17 bases separated the two germline ends. The CDR3 contains 13 residues. CDR3 sequence reads: CATTEVQRQPQHF. The CDR3 bases are TGTGCCACAACGGAGGTTCAGAGGCAGCCCCAGCATTTT.

The rearrangement joins TRBV5-6 to TRBJ2-1, with 9 bases identical to TRBD1. The junction had 2 bases not matched to a gene; V was cut back by 4 bases and J by 3 bases. There are 14 residues in the CDR3. The germline V gene encodes CDR1 SGHDT and CDR2 YYEEEE. Written as DNA, the CDR3 is TGTGCCAGCAGCATGGACAGGGGCTACAATGAGCAGTTCTTC. It yields the protein CASSMDRGYNEQFF.

CDR3 in DNA: TGTGCCAGCAGCTTAGAAGAGCAGGGAGGCTACACCTTC. Translated: CASSLEEQGGYTF. The chain is built from TRBV7-9 and TRBJ1-2; possible D gene TRBD1, 5 bases. Germline lookup yields CDR1 SEHNR and CDR2 FQNEAQ (reference sequence). V was cut by 1 base and J by 8 bases, with 11 bases left in between. The CDR3 extends over 13 amino acids.

The CDR3 region is CSATGGKQFF. Written as DNA, the CDR3 is TGCAGTGCTACGGGGGGGAAGCAGTTCTTC. V usage is TRBV20-1 and J usage is TRBJ2-1; 8 nucleotides line up with TRBD2. Germline V lookup: CDR1 DFQATT, CDR2 SNEGSKA (reference sequence). The length of the CDR3 is 10 residues. V shed 4 bases, J shed 11 bases, and the junction held 1 base outside the gene matches.

This chain connects TRBV19 to TRBJ1-5, with TRBD1 matching over 11 bases. The CDR3 contains 15 residues. The junction had 3 bases not matched to a gene; V was cut back by 0 bases and J by 8 bases. Germline V gene data show CDR1 as LNHDA and CDR2 as SQIVND (reference sequence). The CDR3 sequence: CASSIDTGQGEPQHF. CDR3 DNA: TGTGCCAGTAGTATAGATACGGGACAGGGGGAGCCCCAGCATTTT.

This clone was seen only a few times. CDR3 loop: CASSPDTRQGGYEQYF. CDR3 coding DNA: TGCGCCAGCAGCCCCGATACTAGACAGGGTGGCTACGAGCAGTACTTC. The V call is TRBV4-1, the J call TRBJ2-7; 7 nucleotides line up with TRBD1. Germline V gene data show CDR1 as MGHRA and CDR2 as YSYEKL. This CDR3 contains 16 residues. V trimming: 4 bases; J trimming: 3 bases; junction bases outside the gene matches: 12.

The chain links TRBV19 to TRBJ2-7; tentative D call: TRBD1 (6 bases). Germline V gene sequence: CDR1 LNHDA, CDR2 SQIVND (reference sequence). The CDR3 runs 13 residues. Trimming stripped 7 bases from V and 4 bases from J, with 14 bases between. The CDR3 protein is CASTLAGAYEQYF. In DNA, the CDR3 is TGTGCCAGTACTCTGGCAGGGGCTTACGAGCAGTACTTC.

The rearrangement links TRBV28 to TRBJ1-2, with TRBD1 matching over 12 bases. Germline loops: CDR1 MDHEN, CDR2 SYDVKM. The CDR3 length is 13 residues. CDR3 residues: CETGTGGSYGYTF. The DNA of the CDR3 is TGTGAAACCGGGACAGGGGGCAGCTATGGCTACACCTTC.

The rearrangement links TRBV7-9 to TRBJ2-7; TRBD1 aligns across 9 bases. The CDR3 is made up of 15 amino acids. Trimming removed 5 bases from V and 7 bases from J; junction bases left unmatched: 12. The germline V gene encodes CDR1 SEHNR and CDR2 FQNEAQ (reference sequence). The CDR3 is CASSPSGTGRLEQYF. The CDR3 DNA reads as TGTGCCAGCAGCCCATCCGGGACAGGGAGGTTAGAGCAGTACTTC.

As DNA, the CDR3 is TGTGCCAGCAGCTCTGGCTGGGAGCAGTACTTC. Protein product: CASSSGWEQYF. The chain uses TRBV3-1 (or the pseudogene TRBV3-2) and TRBJ2-7; no firm D call. This CDR3 contains 11 residues. CDR1 and CDR2 from the germline V gene are LGHDT and YNNKEL (reference sequence). The V end lost 5 bases, the J end lost 7 bases, and 9 bases lay between the germline ends.

J is TRBJ1-6 and V is TRBV7-9; a weak D match, TRBD1 (6 bases). CDR1 and CDR2 from the germline V gene are SEHNR and FQNEAQ (reference sequence). V gave up 4 bases and J gave up 7 bases, with 20 bases separating them. This CDR3 has 17 amino acids. The CDR3 spells CASSSAIKTGRNSPLHF. The CDR3 nucleotides are TGTGCCAGCAGCTCCGCCATCAAGACAGGTCGCAATTCACCCCTCCACTTT.

This clone was seen just once. The V call is TRBV24-1, the J call TRBJ2-1; 8 nucleotides match TRBD2. Germline V gene data show CDR1 as KGHDR and CDR2 as SFDVKD. The CDR3 is made up of 13 amino acids. V lost 5 bases to trimming and J lost 7 bases; unmatched junction nucleotides: 3. CDR3 amino acids: CATSAGGDNEQFF. Written as DNA, the CDR3 is TGTGCCACCAGTGCGGGGGGGGATAATGAGCAGTTCTTC.

The genes are TRBV5-1 and TRBJ2-2; D may be TRBD1 (6 bases). From germline, CDR1 is SGHRS and CDR2 YFSETQ. This CDR3 comprises 17 residues. The V end was cut by 0 bases, the J end by 1 base, with 13 bases between. The CDR3 DNA sequence: TGCGCCAGCAGCTTGGAGGTAGACAGGAAGAACACCGGGGAGCTGTTTTTT. Translating gives CASSLEVDRKNTGELFF.

The V gene is TRBV7-2, the J gene TRBJ1-6, with D tentatively TRBD1 (6 bases). The V and J ends lost 0 bases and 4 bases respectively, with 13 bases between them. This CDR3 region has 17 residues. The germline gives CDR1 SGHTA, CDR2 FQGNSA. CDR3 coding DNA: TGTGCCAGCAGCTTAGCAACAGGGACCCTTTATAATTCACCCCTCCACTTT. It is translated as CASSLATGTLYNSPLHF.

The count of this clone is one. The J gene is TRBJ2-1, the V gene TRBV7-9; unclear D gene. The CDR3 length is 15 residues. Germline assignment: CDR1 SEHNR and CDR2 FQNEAQ (reference sequence). Trimming stripped 7 bases from V and 8 bases from J, with 21 bases between. As DNA, the CDR3 is TGTGCCAGCACCAAAGGCCCCGGTAGTATCCATGAGCAGTTCTTC. This sequence encodes CASTKGPGSIHEQFF.

In its sample, this clone was seen once. V usage is TRBV24-1 and J usage is TRBJ2-7, with 7 bases aligning to TRBD1. The CDR3 consists of 12 residues. V dropped 10 bases and J dropped 6; count of bases not matched to a gene: 8. From germline, CDR1 is KGHDR and CDR2 SFDVKD. CDR3 sequence (DNA): TGTGCCACAGGGGACAGAATAGGCGAGCAGTACTTC. It translates to CATGDRIGEQYF.

This clone is a singleton in its sample. The chain carries TRBV5-6 and TRBJ2-5; 12 nucleotides line up with TRBD1. Germline CDR1 reads SGHDT; CDR2 reads YYEEEE. This CDR3 region has 18 residues. Unmatched junction bases numbered 15, after V lost 4 bases and J lost 5 bases. CDR3 protein: CASSHVTGTGGAKETQYF. The CDR3 DNA reads TGTGCCAGCAGCCACGTGACCGGGACAGGGGGCGCAAAGGAGACCCAGTACTTC.

Only one count was recorded for this clone. The chain joins TRBV18 to TRBJ1-2; a weak D match, TRBD1 (5 bases). CDR1 KGHSH and CDR2 LQKENI come from the germline V gene. The CDR3 contains 13 residues. The V gene lost 3 bases and the J gene lost 10 bases, with 15 bases spanning the gap. The CDR3 loop reads CASSPGTAGDYTF. The CDR3 DNA sequence: TGTGCCAGCTCACCGGGGACTGCCGGAGACTACACCTTC.